Listed below are T cell receptor beta chains from one sample, sequenced in a study of blood T cell repertoires in COVID-19. TCRdb's copy holds only in-frame clones and misses some; the assay was immunoSEQ multiplex PCR. Among about 160,000 clones listed, roughly 78% were seen once. Material for sequencing was peripheral blood. These receptors originate from a woman aged 55-69 years with COVID-19, enrolled during active disease. CDR3s include the opening cysteine and the closing phenylalanine or tryptophan. D genes are given only for firm matches. The size entry is marked missing in some rows and otherwise reads once, few, many or a size class.

abundance,d_gene,j_gene,v_gene,CDR3nt,CDR3aa
-,TRBD1,TRBJ2-1,TRBV5-1,TGCGCCAGCAGCTTCGGGACAGGGAGACACAATGAGCAGTTCTTC,CASSFGTGRHNEQFF
-,TRBD2,TRBJ2-3,TRBV5-4,TGTGCCAGCAGCCCAAGTTGGACTAGCGGGAAGGGGGATACGCAGTATTTT,CASSPSWTSGKGDTQYF
-,TRBD1,TRBJ2-7,TRBV7-2,TGTGCCAGCAGCTTAGTCGGGACAGACCGTACCTACGAGCAGTACTTC,CASSLVGTDRTYEQYF
-,-,TRBJ2-3,TRBV3-1/TRBV3-2,TGTGCCAGCAGCCTCTTTGGCGATACGCAGTATTTT,CASSLFGDTQYF
-,-,TRBJ1-5,TRBV27,TGTGCCAGCAGTTCTCTCCCCGGAGAGGGAGGGAATCAGCCCCAGCATTTT,CASSSLPGEGGNQPQHF
-,-,TRBJ2-2,TRBV6-6,TGTGCCAGCAGTTACTCTCGGAGCGGGGAGCTGTTTTTT,CASSYSRSGELFF
-,TRBD1,TRBJ2-5,TRBV3-1/TRBV3-2,TGTGCCAGCAGCCAACCCGGGACAGGGTTGACCCAGTACTTC,CASSQPGTGLTQYF
once,-,TRBJ2-1,TRBV11-1,TGTGCCAGCAGCTTAGGGCACAATGAGCAGTTCTTC,CASSLGHNEQFF
-,TRBD1,TRBJ1-5,TRBV6-2/TRBV6-3,TGTGCCAGCAGTTCCCGAGACAGGGGCCCCGGGCAGCCCCAGCATTTT,CASSSRDRGPGQPQHF
-,-,TRBJ1-1,TRBV11-2,TGTGCCAGCAGCGCCCCGACATTGAACACTGAAGCTTTCTTT,CASSAPTLNTEAFF
-,-,TRBJ2-1,TRBV7-2,TGTGCCAGCAGCTCCGGGACTTCTATCTCCTACAATGAGCAGTTCTTC,CASSSGTSISYNEQFF
few,-,TRBJ1-5,TRBV6-1,TGTGCCAGCAGTGAGGTAGGGGCCCCCAGGGAGCCCCAGCATTTT,CASSEVGAPREPQHF
-,TRBD1,TRBJ1-6,TRBV5-1,TGCGCCAGCAGCTTGGCCGGGGACAGGGGGTTTTCACCCCTCCACTTT,CASSLAGDRGFSPLHF
few,TRBD2,TRBJ2-1,TRBV7-9,TGTGCCAGCAGCTTAGGGGGCGGGGGGCCCCGAAATGAGCAGTTCTTC,CASSLGGGGPRNEQFF
-,-,TRBJ2-1,TRBV5-6,TGTGCCAGCAGCTACCCCAACCTAGACAATGAGCAGTTCTTC,CASSYPNLDNEQFF
-,TRBD1,TRBJ1-2,TRBV19,TGTGCCAGTAGCCGAAGCGCCCTGACAGGGGATAACTATGGCTACACCTTC,CASSRSALTGDNYGYTF
-,TRBD1,TRBJ2-2,TRBV5-1,TGCGCCAGCAGCCACGGACAGGGTGCCGGGGAGCTGTTTTTT,CASSHGQGAGELFF
-,-,TRBJ2-1,TRBV5-1,TGCGCCAGCTCCTCTTGGGGGCCTTACAATGAGCAGTTCTTC,CASSSWGPYNEQFF
-,-,TRBJ1-2,TRBV6-6,TGTGCCAGCAGTTACAGTCCTGGGGAGGGGAACTATGGCTACACCTTC,CASSYSPGEGNYGYTF